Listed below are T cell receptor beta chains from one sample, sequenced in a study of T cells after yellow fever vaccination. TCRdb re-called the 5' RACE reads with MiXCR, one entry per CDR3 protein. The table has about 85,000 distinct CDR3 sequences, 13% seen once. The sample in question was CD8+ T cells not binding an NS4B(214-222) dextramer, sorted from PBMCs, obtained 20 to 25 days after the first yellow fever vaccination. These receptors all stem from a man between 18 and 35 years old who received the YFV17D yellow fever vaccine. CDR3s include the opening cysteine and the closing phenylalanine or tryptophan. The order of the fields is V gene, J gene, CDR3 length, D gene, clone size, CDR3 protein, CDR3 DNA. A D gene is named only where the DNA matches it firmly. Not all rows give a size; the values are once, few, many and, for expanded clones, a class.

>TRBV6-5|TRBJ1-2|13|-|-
CASGVSGGYGYTF
TGTGCCAGCGGGGTTTCGGGCGGATATGGCTACACCTTC
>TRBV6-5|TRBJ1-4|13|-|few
CASSYGANEKLFF
TGTGCCAGCAGTTACGGGGCGAATGAAAAACTGTTTTTT
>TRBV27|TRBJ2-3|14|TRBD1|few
CASSLRDRGHTQYF
TGTGCCAGCAGTTTGCGGGACAGGGGACATACGCAGTATTTT
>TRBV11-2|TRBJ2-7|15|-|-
CASGSTGFPGYEQYF
TGTGCCAGCGGCTCGACAGGATTCCCAGGCTACGAGCAGTACTTC
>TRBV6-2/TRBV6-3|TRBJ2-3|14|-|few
CASSWGRETDTQYF
TGTGCCAGCAGTTGGGGCAGGGAAACAGATACGCAGTATTTT
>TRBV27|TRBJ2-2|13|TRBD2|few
CASSLTSFGELFF
TGTGCCAGCAGTTTGACTAGCTTCGGGGAGCTGTTTTTT
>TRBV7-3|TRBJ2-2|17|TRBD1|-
CASSLTPGQGDTGELFF
TGTGCCAGCAGCTTAACCCCGGGACAGGGGGACACCGGGGAGCTGTTTTTT
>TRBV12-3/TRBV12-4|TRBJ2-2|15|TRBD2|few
CASSLNGGNTGELFF
TGTGCCAGCAGTTTAAACGGGGGGAATACCGGGGAGCTGTTTTTT
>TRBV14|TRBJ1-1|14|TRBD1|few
CASSPGQGYTEAFF
TGTGCCAGCAGCCCGGGACAGGGCTACACTGAAGCTTTCTTT
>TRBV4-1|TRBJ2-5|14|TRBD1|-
CASSHPGTGETQYF
TGCGCCAGCAGCCACCCTGGGACAGGAGAGACCCAGTACTTC
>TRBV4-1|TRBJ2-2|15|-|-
CASSHQAGNTGELFF
TGCGCCAGCAGCCATCAGGCGGGGAACACCGGGGAGCTGTTTTTT
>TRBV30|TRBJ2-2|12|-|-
CAWSGLSGELFF
TGTGCCTGGAGTGGACTATCCGGGGAGCTGTTTTTT
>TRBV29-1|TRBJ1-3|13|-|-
CSALLLSGNTIYF
TGCAGCGCCCTCCTCCTCTCTGGAAACACCATATATTTT
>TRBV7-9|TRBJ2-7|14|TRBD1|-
CASSPPGQAYEQYF
TGTGCCAGCAGCCCACCGGGACAGGCCTACGAGCAGTACTTC
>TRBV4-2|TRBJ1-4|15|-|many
CASSQEGGTNEKLFF
TGTGCCAGCAGCCAAGAAGGGGGTACTAATGAAAAACTGTTTTTT
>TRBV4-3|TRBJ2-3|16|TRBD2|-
CASSQVAGEVGDTQYF
TGCGCCAGCAGCCAAGTGGCGGGGGAGGTTGGAGATACGCAGTATTTT
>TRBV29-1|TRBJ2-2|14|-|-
CSVVGASNTGELFF
TGCAGCGTTGTCGGGGCCAGCAACACCGGGGAGCTGTTTTTT
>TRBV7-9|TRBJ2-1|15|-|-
CATAPRVGSYNEQFF
TGTGCCACCGCGCCTCGGGTGGGGTCCTACAATGAGCAGTTCTTC
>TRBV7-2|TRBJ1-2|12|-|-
CASSLVGVGYTF
TGTGCCAGCAGCTTAGTAGGGGTAGGCTACACCTTC
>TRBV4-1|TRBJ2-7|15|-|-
CASSQDPDSLYEQYF
TGCGCCAGCAGCCAAGATCCGGACAGTCTCTACGAGCAGTACTTC
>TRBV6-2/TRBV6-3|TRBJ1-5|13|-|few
CASSYLGNQPQHF
TGTGCCAGCAGTTATCTGGGCAATCAGCCCCAGCATTTT
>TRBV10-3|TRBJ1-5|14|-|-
CAITLRQGNQPQHF
TGTGCCATCACCCTAAGACAGGGCAATCAGCCCCAGCATTTT